The next 20 T cell receptor beta chains were all read from a single sample in a study of blood T cell repertoires in COVID-19. Libraries were prepared by immunoSEQ multiplex PCR; TCRdb keeps only in-frame clonotypes and omits some of them. The sample shows 220,000 or so clones, roughly 80% of them seen only once. The sample comprised peripheral blood. Source of these receptors: an older woman who had recovered from COVID-19.

J is TRBJ2-1 and V is TRBV19, with a weak D call TRBD1 (7 bases). The germline gives CDR1 LNHDA, CDR2 SQIVND (reference sequence). Trimming removed 5 bases at V and 9 bases at J, with 14 bases between. The CDR3 loop spans 13 amino acids. The CDR3 is CASSWDRAGEQFF. As DNA, the CDR3 is TGTGCCAGTAGTTGGGACAGAGCGGGTGAGCAGTTCTTC.

V and J are TRBV19 and TRBJ1-1, with TRBD1 as a possible D gene (6 bases). Germline CDR1 reads LNHDA; CDR2 reads SQIVND (reference sequence). Deletions cut 6 bases from V and 1 base from J, with 18 bases between. The CDR3 is made up of 16 amino acids. The CDR3 here is CASSSSLLTGNTEAFF. The CDR3 DNA reads TGTGCCAGTAGCAGCTCTCTGCTGACAGGGAACACTGAAGCTTTCTTT.

V gene TRBV7-2 combines with J gene TRBJ2-1, with 8 bases matching TRBD2. V lost 5 bases, J lost 0 bases, and 6 bases stayed unmatched. This CDR3 is 16 amino acids long. Germline V gene lookup returns CDR1 SGHTA and CDR2 FQGNSA. In nucleotides, the CDR3 is TGTGCCAGCAGCCTCCAGAGCGGGGGCTCCTACAATGAGCAGTTCTTC. This encodes CASSLQSGGSYNEQFF.

This clone was seen just once. V usage is TRBV27 and J usage is TRBJ1-2, with a weak D call TRBD1 (6 bases). The ends were cut back, 3 bases at V and 5 bases at J, with 22 bases in the middle. Germline loops: CDR1 MNHEY, CDR2 SMNVEV (reference sequence). The CDR3 covers 17 residues. DNA for the CDR3: TGTGCCAGCAGTTTGGTTGGCAGCAGGGGATATAGGTATGGCTACACCTTC. Translating gives CASSLVGSRGYRYGYTF.

The DNA of the CDR3 is TGTGCCAGTAGTCCAGGGCCCAACTATGGCTACACCTTC. Amino acid sequence: CASSPGPNYGYTF. The rearrangement joins TRBV19 to TRBJ1-2, with TRBD1 as a possible D gene (5 bases). Trimming stripped 5 bases from V and 2 bases from J, with 9 bases between. The CDR3 is made up of 13 amino acids. The V gene's germline CDR1 is LNHDA and CDR2 SQIVND (reference sequence).

The rearrangement uses TRBV28 and TRBJ2-7; 9 bases agree with TRBD2. The V and J ends lost 4 bases and 7 bases, in that order; junction bases with no gene match: 11. The CDR3 consists of 15 residues. Germline lookup yields CDR1 MDHEN and CDR2 SYDVKM. CDR3 sequence (DNA): TGTGCCAGCAGTTGGGCTAGCGGGGTGAAGGGAGAGCAGTACTTC. It translates to CASSWASGVKGEQYF.

This chain joins TRBV7-2 and TRBJ2-5; 10 nucleotides agree with TRBD2. The CDR3 loop spans 15 amino acids. V shed 3 bases, J shed 3 bases, and the junction held 4 bases outside the gene matches. CDR1 and CDR2 (germline): SGHTA, FQGNSA. CDR3 nucleotide sequence: TGTGCCAGCAGCTTCCAGCGGGGGGGCGAAGAGACCCAGTACTTC. Protein: CASSFQRGGEETQYF.

The chain uses TRBV2 and TRBJ1-1; D unclear. This CDR3 spans 14 amino acids. Trimming removed 2 bases at V and 3 bases at J, with 10 bases between. Germline-derived CDR1 and CDR2 are SNHLY and FYNNEI. CDR3 DNA sequence: TGTGCCAGCAGTGAAAAGGAGCCCTACACTGAAGCTTTCTTT. Translating it yields CASSEKEPYTEAFF.

This clone was seen a handful of times. The chain links TRBV4-1 to TRBJ1-2, with 7 bases that match TRBD1. Losses at the gene ends were 4 bases for V and 2 bases for J; bases not matched to a gene: 7. The CDR3 length is 15 residues. In germline, CDR1 is MGHRA, CDR2 YSYEKL. The CDR3 sequence: CASSRRQGENYGYTF. The CDR3 nucleotides read TGCGCCAGCAGCCGCCGACAGGGAGAAAACTATGGCTACACCTTC.

The genes are TRBV6-1 and TRBJ2-1; 9 nucleotides align to TRBD2. CDR1 is MNHNS and CDR2 is SASEGT in the germline V gene. Trimming at V came to 0 bases and at J to 6 bases, leaving 6 bases not matched to a gene. This CDR3 is built from 16 residues. CDR3 in DNA: TGTGCCAGCAGTGAAGCGGCCGGTAGCGGGGGCAATGAGCAGTTCTTC. It translates to CASSEAAGSGGNEQFF.

As regards this clone: This specimen includes other DNA sequences encoding the same CDR3. The chain joins TRBV5-1 to TRBJ1-4; D is ambiguous. The V end lost 0 bases, the J end lost 1 base, and 10 bases lay between the germline ends. CDR1 is SGHRS and CDR2 is YFSETQ in the germline V gene. This CDR3 has 16 amino acids. CDR3 sequence reads: CASSLEAGGTNEKLFF. In DNA form, the CDR3 reads TGCGCCAGCAGCTTGGAGGCAGGAGGAACTAATGAAAAACTGTTTTTT.

With regard to this clone: One end of the junction is discordant with germline, which a read error may explain. This chain joins TRBV6-1 and TRBJ1-2, with a possible D match to TRBD1 (6 bases). Germline V gene data show CDR1 as MNHNS and CDR2 as SASEGT. This CDR3 region has 14 residues. CDR3 bases: TGTGCCAGCCGTGAGAGGGGGTCGGGCTATGGCTACACCTTC. Protein sequence: CASRERGSGYGYTF.

The rearrangement uses TRBV28 and TRBJ1-1; perhaps TRBD1 as D (5 bases). This CDR3 spans 13 amino acids. V was clipped by 4 bases and J by 5 bases, with 11 bases between them. Germline V CDR1 and CDR2: MDHEN, SYDVKM. CDR3 sequence (DNA): TGTGCCAGCAGTTCGGCGGGGGGAACTGAAGCTTTCTTT. It specifies CASSSAGGTEAFF.

This chain uses TRBV19 with TRBJ2-7; 8 bases map to TRBD1. The CDR3 extends over 13 amino acids. The ends lost 6 bases at V and 4 bases at J; junction bases unmatched: 5. Germline CDR1 reads LNHDA; CDR2 reads SQIVND (reference sequence). The CDR3, as DNA: TGTGCCAGTAGAGGACAGGGTTTATACGAGCAGTACTTC. Its translation is CASRGQGLYEQYF. The complete variable domain, with remaining parts taken from reference TRBV19 and TRBJ2-7, reads DGGITQSPKYLFRKEGQNVTLSCEQNLNHDAMYWYRQDPGQGLRLIYYSQIVNDFQKGDIAEGYSVSREKKESFPLTVTSAQKNPTAFYLCASRGQGLYEQYFGPGTRLTVT.

This clone was seen once. V usage is TRBV19 and J usage is TRBJ1-2; D may be TRBD1 (6 bases). CDR1 and CDR2 from the germline V gene are LNHDA and SQIVND (reference sequence). The V end lost 4 bases, the J end lost 5 bases, and 8 bases lay between the germline ends. The CDR3 loop spans 12 amino acids. DNA of the CDR3: TGTGCCAGTAGTACAACAGGGTATGGCTACACCTTC. This gives the protein CASSTTGYGYTF.

The V gene is TRBV5-6, the J gene TRBJ1-2; 10 bases match TRBD1. J lost 4 bases, V lost 0 bases, and 3 bases had no gene match. The CDR3 has 15 amino acids. Germline CDR1 and CDR2: SGHDT and YYEEEE. CDR3 in DNA: TGTGCCAGCAGCTTGGGGACAGGGGGTTCCTATGGCTACACCTTC. It is translated as CASSLGTGGSYGYTF. The full variable domain, rest sourced from reference TRBV5-6 and TRBJ1-2, is DAGVTQSPTHLIKTRGQQVTLRCSPKSGHDTVSWYQQALGQGPQFIFQYYEEEERQRGNFPDRFSGHQFPNYSSELNVNALLLGDSALYLCASSLGTGGSYGYTFGSGTRLTVV.

The gene calls are TRBV10-1 and TRBJ2-1; TRBD2 might be the D (7 bases). With 3 bases removed from V and 10 bases from J, the gap between germline ends came to 16 bases. The CDR3 has 14 residues. Germline V gene sequence: CDR1 WNHNN, CDR2 SYGVQD (reference sequence). CDR3 sequence reads: CASSDNRGAGEQFF. The CDR3, as DNA: TGCGCCAGCAGTGACAACCGGGGGGCCGGAGAGCAGTTCTTC.

This rearrangement joins TRBV14 to TRBJ1-2, with D possibly being TRBD1 (5 bases). From germline, CDR1 is SGHDN and CDR2 FVKESK. Deletions cut 0 bases from V and 8 bases from J, with 13 bases between. The CDR3 sequence is 14 residues long. The CDR3 sequence: CASSQDFQGGGYTF. The CDR3 DNA sequence: TGTGCCAGCAGCCAAGATTTCCAGGGTGGGGGCTACACCTTC.

This clone was counted between two and nine times. This chain uses TRBV19 with TRBJ1-1; D unclear. With 6 bases removed from V and 2 bases from J, the gap between germline ends came to 4 bases. The germline V gene has CDR1 LNHDA and CDR2 SQIVND (reference sequence). CDR3 length: 11 amino acids. The CDR3 here is CASRLNTEAFF. The CDR3 bases are TGTGCCAGTAGACTCAACACTGAAGCTTTCTTT.

The CDR3: CASSLWGSRGGYTF. The CDR3, as DNA: TGTGCCAGCAGTTTATGGGGGTCTAGGGGAGGCTACACCTTC. The chain carries TRBV28 and TRBJ1-2; weak D call: TRBD1 (5 bases). This CDR3 spans 14 amino acids. V shed 0 bases and J shed 8 bases, with 13 bases lying between them. Germline lookup yields CDR1 MDHEN and CDR2 SYDVKM.